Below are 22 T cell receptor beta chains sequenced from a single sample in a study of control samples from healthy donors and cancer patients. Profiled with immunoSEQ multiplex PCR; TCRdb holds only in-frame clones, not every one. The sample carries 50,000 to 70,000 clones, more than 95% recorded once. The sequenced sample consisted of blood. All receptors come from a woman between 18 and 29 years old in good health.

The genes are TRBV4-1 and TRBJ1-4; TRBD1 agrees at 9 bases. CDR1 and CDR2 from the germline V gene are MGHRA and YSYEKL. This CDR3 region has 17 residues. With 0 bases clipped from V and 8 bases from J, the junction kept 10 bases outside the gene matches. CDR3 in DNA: TGCGCCAGCAGCCAAGACATCCCGGGAACAGGGGGCGAAAAACTGTTTTTT. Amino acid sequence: CASSQDIPGTGGEKLFF.

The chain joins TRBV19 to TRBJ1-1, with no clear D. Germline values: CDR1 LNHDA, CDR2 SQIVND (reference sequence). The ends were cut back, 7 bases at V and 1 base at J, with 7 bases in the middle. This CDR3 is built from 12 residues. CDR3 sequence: CASTTRNTEAFF. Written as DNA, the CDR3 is TGTGCCAGTACGACCCGGAACACTGAAGCTTTCTTT.

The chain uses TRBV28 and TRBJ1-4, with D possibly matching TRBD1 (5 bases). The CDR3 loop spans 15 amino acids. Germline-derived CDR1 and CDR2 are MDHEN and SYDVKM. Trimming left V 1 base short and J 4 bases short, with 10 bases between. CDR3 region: CASSLSPGNNEKLFF. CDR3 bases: TGTGCCAGCAGTTTATCCCCAGGGAATAATGAAAAACTGTTTTTT.

The CDR3 loop reads CASSALRRDRAGWSTEAFF. Here the CDR3 DNA reads TGTGCCAGCAGCGCCCTTAGACGGGACAGGGCGGGTTGGTCCACTGAAGCTTTCTTT. The chain couples TRBV11-2 to TRBJ1-1; 9 bases are shared with TRBD1. The CDR3 is 19 amino acids. Trimming cost V 5 bases and J 4 bases; bases outside gene matches: 20. Germline loops: CDR1 SGHAT, CDR2 FQNNGV.

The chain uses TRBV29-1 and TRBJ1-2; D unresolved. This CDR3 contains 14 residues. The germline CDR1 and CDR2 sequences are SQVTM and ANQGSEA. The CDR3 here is CRVIQGPSPYGYTF. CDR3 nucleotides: TGCAGGGTGATTCAAGGTCCATCCCCTTATGGCTACACCTTC.

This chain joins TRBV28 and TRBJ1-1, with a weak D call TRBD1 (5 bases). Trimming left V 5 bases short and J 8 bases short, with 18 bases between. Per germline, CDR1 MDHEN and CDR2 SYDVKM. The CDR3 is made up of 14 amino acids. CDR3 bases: TGTGCCAGCAGTGACCATCGACAGACTATCGAAGCTTTCTTT. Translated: CASSDHRQTIEAFF.

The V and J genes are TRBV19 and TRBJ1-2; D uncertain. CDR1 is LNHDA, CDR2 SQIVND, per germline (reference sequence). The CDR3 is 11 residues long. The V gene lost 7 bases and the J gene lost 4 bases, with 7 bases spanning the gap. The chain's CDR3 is CASKSVYGYTF. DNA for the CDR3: TGTGCCAGTAAGAGCGTCTATGGCTACACCTTC.

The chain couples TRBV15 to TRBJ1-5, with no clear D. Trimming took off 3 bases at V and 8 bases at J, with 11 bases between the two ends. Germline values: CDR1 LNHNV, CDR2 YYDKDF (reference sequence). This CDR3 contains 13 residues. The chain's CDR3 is CATSRQLKEPQHF. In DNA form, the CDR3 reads TGTGCCACCAGCAGGCAACTTAAGGAGCCCCAGCATTTT.

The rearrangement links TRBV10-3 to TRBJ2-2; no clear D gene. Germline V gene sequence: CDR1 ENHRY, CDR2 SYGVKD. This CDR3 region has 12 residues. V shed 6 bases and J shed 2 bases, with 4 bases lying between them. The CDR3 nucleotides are TGTGCCATCAGACCAAACACCGGGGAGCTGTTTTTT. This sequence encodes CAIRPNTGELFF.

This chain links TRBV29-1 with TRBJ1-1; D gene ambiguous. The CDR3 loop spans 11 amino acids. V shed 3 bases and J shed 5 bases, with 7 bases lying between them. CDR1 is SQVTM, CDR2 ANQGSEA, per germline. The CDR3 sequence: CSVDSNTEAFF. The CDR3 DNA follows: TGCAGCGTTGATAGTAATACTGAAGCTTTCTTT.

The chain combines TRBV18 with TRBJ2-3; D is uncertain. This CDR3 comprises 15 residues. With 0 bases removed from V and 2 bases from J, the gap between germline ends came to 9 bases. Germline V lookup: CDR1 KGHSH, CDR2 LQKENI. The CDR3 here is CASSPPMELTDTQYF. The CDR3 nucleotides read TGTGCCAGCTCACCACCAATGGAGCTCACAGATACGCAGTATTTT.

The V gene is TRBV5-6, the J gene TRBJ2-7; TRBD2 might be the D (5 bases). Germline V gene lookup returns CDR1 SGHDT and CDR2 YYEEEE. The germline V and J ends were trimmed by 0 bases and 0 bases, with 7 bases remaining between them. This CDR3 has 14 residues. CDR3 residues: CASSLGGSSYEQYF. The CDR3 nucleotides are TGTGCCAGCAGCTTGGGCGGGTCCTCCTACGAGCAGTACTTC.

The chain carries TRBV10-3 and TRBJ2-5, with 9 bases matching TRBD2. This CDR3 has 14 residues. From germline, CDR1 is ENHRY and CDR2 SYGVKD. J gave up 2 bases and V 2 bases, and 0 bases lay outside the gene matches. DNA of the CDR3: TGTGCCATCAGTGAGACTAGCGGGCAAGAGACCCAGTACTTC. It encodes CAISETSGQETQYF.

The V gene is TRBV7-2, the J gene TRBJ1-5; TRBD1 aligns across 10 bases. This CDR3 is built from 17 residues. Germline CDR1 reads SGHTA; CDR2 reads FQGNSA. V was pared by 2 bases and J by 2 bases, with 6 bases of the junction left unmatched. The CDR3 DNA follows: TGTGCCAGCAGCTTAACGACAGGGGGCTGGGGCAATCAGCCCCAGCATTTT. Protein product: CASSLTTGGWGNQPQHF.

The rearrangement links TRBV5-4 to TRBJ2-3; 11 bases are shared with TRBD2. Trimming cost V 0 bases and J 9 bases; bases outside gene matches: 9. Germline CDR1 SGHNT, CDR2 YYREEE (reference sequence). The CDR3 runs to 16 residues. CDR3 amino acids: CASSLGSSGGPSTQYF. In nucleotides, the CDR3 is TGTGCCAGCAGCTTGGGTTCTAGCGGGGGGCCTTCGACGCAGTATTTT.

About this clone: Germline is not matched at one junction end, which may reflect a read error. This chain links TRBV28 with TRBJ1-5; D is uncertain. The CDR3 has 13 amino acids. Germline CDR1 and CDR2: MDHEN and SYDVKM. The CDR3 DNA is TGTGCCAGCAGTTTGCGGGCCCCCTTATCGGCGGATTTT. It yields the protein CASSLRAPLSADF.

CDR3 sequence (DNA): TGCGCCAGCAGCCCGACGTCGACAGGGGGCGAAGGAAACACCATATATTTT. Its translation is CASSPTSTGGEGNTIYF. The chain combines TRBV4-3 with TRBJ1-3; the match to TRBD1 covers 10 bases. CDR1 is LGHNA, CDR2 YSLEER, per germline. The CDR3 contains 17 residues. With 4 bases clipped from V and 4 bases from J, the junction kept 10 bases outside the gene matches.

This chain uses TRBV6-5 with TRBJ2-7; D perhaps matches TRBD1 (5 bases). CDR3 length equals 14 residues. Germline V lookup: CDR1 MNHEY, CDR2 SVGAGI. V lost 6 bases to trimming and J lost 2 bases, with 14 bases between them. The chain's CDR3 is CASSRTTTAYEQYF. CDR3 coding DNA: TGTGCCAGCAGCCGGACAACTACAGCCTACGAGCAGTACTTC.

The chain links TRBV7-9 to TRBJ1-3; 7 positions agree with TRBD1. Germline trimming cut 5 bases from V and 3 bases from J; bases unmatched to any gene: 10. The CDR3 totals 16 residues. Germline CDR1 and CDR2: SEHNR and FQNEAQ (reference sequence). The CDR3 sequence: CASSTRDSGYGNTIYF. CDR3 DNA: TGTGCCAGCAGCACTCGGGACAGCGGATATGGAAACACCATATATTTT.

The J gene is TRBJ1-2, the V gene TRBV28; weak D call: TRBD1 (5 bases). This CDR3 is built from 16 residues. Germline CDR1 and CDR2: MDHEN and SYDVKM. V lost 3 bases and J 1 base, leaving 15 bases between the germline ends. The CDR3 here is CASSFPSGMNNYGYTF. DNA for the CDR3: TGTGCCAGCAGTTTCCCCTCAGGGATGAATAACTATGGCTACACCTTC.

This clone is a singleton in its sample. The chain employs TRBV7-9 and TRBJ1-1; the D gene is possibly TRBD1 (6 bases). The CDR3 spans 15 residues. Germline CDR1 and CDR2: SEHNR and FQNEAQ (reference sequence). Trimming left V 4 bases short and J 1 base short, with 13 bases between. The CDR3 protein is CASSSPRTENTEAFF. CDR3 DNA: TGTGCCAGCAGCTCCCCCAGGACAGAGAACACTGAAGCTTTCTTT. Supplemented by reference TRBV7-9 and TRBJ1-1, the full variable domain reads DTGVSQNPRHKITKRGQNVTFRCDPISEHNRLYWYRQTLGQGPEFLTYFQNEAQLEKSRLLSDRFSAERPKGSFSTLEIQRTEQGDSAMYLCASSSPRTENTEAFFGQGTRLTVV.

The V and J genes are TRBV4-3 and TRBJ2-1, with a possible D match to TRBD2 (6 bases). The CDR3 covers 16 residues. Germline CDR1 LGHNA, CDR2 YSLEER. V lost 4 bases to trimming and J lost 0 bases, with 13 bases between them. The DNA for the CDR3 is TGCGCCAGCAGCCGGGGTAGCGGTAGCTCCTACAATGAGCAGTTCTTC. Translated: CASSRGSGSSYNEQFF.